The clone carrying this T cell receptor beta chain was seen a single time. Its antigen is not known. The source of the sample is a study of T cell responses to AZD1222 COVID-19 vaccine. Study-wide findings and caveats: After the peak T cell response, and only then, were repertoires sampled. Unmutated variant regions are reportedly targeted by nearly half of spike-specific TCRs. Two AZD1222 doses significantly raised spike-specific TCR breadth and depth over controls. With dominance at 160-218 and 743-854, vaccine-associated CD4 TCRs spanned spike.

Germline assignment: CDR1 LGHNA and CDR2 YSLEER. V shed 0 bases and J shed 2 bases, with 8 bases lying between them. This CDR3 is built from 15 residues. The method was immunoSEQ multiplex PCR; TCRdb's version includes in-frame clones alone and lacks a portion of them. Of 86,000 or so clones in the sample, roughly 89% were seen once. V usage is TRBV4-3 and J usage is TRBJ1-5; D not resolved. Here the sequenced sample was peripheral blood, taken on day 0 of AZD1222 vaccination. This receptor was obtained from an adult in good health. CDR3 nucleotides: TGCGCCAGCAGCCAAGATATAAGAGGCAATCAGCCCCAGCATTTT. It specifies CASSQDIRGNQPQHF.